This T cell receptor (beta chain) was identified during a study of T cells expressing NK-cell markers. At the level of the study: One of eight sequenced donors was HCMV-seronegative; the other seven were seropositive.

Whole-study findings and limits: Where a handful of donors were concerned, these clonotypes also led the CD3+CD56-NKG2C+ fraction.

Per germline, CDR1 LGHNT and CDR2 FRNRAP. This CDR3 is built from 14 residues. On this clonotype itself: What it binds is unknown.

From its re-call of the 5' RACE reads, TCRdb lists each CDR3 protein once, without DNA. The sample data list approximately 380,000 distinct CDR3 sequences. Material for sequencing was blood T cells: a sorted CD56 or NKG2C T cell subset, CD4+ or CD8+ T cells, or bulk PBMC T cells (not recorded which). V gene TRBV12-5 combines with J gene TRBJ2-3. The sequence was collected from a man aged 18-70 years in good health. The CDR3: CASGSSVVSDTQYF.